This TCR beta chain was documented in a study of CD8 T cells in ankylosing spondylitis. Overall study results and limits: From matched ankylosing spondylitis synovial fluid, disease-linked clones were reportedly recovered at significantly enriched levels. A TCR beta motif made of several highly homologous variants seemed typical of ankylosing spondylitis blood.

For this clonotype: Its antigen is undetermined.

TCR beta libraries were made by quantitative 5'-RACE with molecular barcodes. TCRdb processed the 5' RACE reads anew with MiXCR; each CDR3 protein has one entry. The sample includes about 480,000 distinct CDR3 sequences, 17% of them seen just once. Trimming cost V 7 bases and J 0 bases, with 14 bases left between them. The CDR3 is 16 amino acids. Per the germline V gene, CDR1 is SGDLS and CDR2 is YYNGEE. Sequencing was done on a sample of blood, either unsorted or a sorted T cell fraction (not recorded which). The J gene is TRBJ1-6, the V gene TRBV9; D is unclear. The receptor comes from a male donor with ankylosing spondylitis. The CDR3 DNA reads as TGTGCCAGCGGGCGGGATCCGAGCTCCTATAATTCACCCCTCCACTTT. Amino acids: CASGRDPSSYNSPLHF.